The table lists the clone carrying this T cell receptor gamma chain with a few counts. No antigen is known for it. This sample was included in a study of Vδ1+ human thymocytes. Study-level points and caveats: Thymic TRG and TRD repertoires appeared highly polyclonal. Thymic delta-chain repertoires held approximately 20% Vdelta2 sequences and few Vdelta3, despite high sort purity.

J gave up 3 bases and V 3 bases, and 5 bases lay outside the gene matches. This CDR3 has 13 residues. Germline V gene data show CDR1 as GITISATS and CDR2 as ISYDGTV (reference sequence). Sequences come from RNA converted to cDNA by reverse transcription. The CDR3 regions were amplified by multiplex PCR from V-gene primers to a constant-region primer. TCRdb applied CATT to the multiplex PCR reads for clone calling. Altogether around 30,000 gamma-chain clones are present, around 20% being singletons, with the ten largest covering 1.8%. The sequence came from a boy under three years old who had congenital heart surgery. Sequencing input: Vdelta1+ gamma-delta thymocytes from the thymus. The sample's subset: FACS-sorted CD3+ TCRalphabeta- TCRVdelta1+ TCRVdelta2- thymocytes. J is TRGJ1 or TRGJ2 and V is TRGV9. The CDR3 nucleotides read TGTGCCTTGTGGGAGCCAACTTATTATAAGAAACTCTTT. It yields the protein CALWEPTYYKKLF.